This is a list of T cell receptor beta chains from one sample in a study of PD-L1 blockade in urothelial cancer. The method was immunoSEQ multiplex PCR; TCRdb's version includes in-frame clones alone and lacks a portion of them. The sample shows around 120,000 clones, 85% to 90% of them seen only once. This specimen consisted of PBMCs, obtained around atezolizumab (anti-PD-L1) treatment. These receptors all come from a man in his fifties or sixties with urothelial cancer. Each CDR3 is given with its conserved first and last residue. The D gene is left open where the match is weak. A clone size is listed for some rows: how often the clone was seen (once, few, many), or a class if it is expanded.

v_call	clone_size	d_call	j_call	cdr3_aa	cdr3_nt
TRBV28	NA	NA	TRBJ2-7	CASSSTGAFPYEQYF	TGTGCCAGCAGTTCAACAGGAGCTTTCCCCTACGAGCAGTACTTC
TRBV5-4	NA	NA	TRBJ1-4	CASSLQGEKLFF	TGTGCCAGCAGTCTGCAGGGGGAAAAACTGTTTTTT
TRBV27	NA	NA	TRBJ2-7	CASLGRADGGEQYF	TGTGCCAGCCTCGGGCGGGCCGACGGAGGCGAGCAGTACTTC
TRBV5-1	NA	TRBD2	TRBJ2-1	CASTPAGGPHNEQFF	TGCGCCAGCACCCCAGCGGGAGGGCCCCATAATGAGCAGTTCTTC
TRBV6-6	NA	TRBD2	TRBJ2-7	CASRPAASGYEQYF	TGTGCCAGCAGGCCTGCGGCTAGCGGCTACGAGCAGTACTTC
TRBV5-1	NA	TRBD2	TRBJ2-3	CASGLAGPPPDTQYF	TGCGCCTCCGGTCTAGCGGGGCCCCCCCCAGATACGCAGTATTTT
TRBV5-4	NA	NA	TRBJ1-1	CASSSVEVNTEAFF	TGTGCCAGCAGCTCAGTAGAGGTGAACACTGAAGCTTTCTTT
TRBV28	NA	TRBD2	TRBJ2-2	CASSSAGEGTGELFF	TGTGCCAGCAGTTCGGCGGGAGAGGGCACCGGGGAGCTGTTTTTT
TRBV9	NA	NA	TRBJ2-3	CASSVRQGFDTDTQYF	TGTGCCAGCAGCGTACGGCAGGGGTTTGACACAGATACGCAGTATTTT
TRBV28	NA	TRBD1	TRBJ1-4	CATTGVVGKLFF	TGTGCCACGACAGGGGTAGTAGGAAAACTGTTTTTT
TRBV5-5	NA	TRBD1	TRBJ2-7	CASSLGLGQGSYEQYF	TGTGCCAGCAGCTTGGGATTGGGACAGGGATCCTACGAGCAGTACTTC
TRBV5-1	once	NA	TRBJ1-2	CASSLDGQTYGYTF	TGCGCCAGCAGCTTGGATGGGCAGACCTATGGCTACACCTTC
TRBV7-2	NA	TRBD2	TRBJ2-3	CASSLVSSGGATDTQYF	TGTGCCAGCAGCTTAGTGTCTAGCGGGGGGGCCACAGATACGCAGTATTTT
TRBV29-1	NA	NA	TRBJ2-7	CSVEASSGGTGEQYF	TGCAGCGTTGAAGCATCGAGCGGGGGGACAGGCGAGCAGTACTTC
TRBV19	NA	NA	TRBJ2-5	CASSPWTAQETQYF	TGTGCCAGTAGTCCGTGGACAGCACAAGAGACCCAGTACTTC
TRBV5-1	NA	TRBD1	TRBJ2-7	CASSFDRVAEQYF	TGCGCCAGCAGCTTCGACAGGGTAGCCGAGCAGTACTTC
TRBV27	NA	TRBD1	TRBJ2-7	CASSRGQGGVYEQYF	TGTGCCAGCAGTCGGGGACAGGGGGGCGTCTACGAGCAGTACTTC
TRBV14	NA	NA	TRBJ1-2	CASSQGQGAQGSHGYTF	TGTGCCAGCAGCCAAGGACAAGGTGCGCAGGGCTCCCATGGCTACACCTTC
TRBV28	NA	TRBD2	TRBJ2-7	CASHLAGGHLYEQYF	TGTGCCAGCCATCTAGCGGGAGGGCATCTCTACGAGCAGTACTTC
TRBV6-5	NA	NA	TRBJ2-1	CASSSIQVISYNEQFF	TGTGCCAGCAGTTCCATACAGGTCATAAGTTACAATGAGCAGTTCTTC
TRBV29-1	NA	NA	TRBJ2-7	CSVSDNYEQYF	TGCAGCGTTTCGGACAACTACGAGCAGTACTTC
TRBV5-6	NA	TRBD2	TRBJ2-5	CASSLGVAGVQETQYF	TGTGCCAGCAGCTTGGGGGTGGCGGGGGTCCAAGAGACCCAGTACTTC
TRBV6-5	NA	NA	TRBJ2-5	CASSGLVRETQYF	TGTGCCAGCAGTGGACTGGTCCGGGAGACCCAGTACTTC
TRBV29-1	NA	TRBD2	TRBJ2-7	CSAGTSGSGEQYF	TGCAGCGCCGGGACTAGCGGATCGGGCGAGCAGTACTTC
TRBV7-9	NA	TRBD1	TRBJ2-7	CASSSETGFEQYF	TGTGCCAGCAGCTCAGAGACAGGGTTTGAGCAGTACTTC
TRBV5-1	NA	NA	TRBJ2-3	CASSLEHPGATDTQYF	TGCGCCAGCAGCTTGGAACACCCTGGGGCCACAGATACGCAGTATTTT
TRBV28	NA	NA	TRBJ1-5	CASSSVIRGNQPQHF	TGTGCCAGCAGTTCGGTCATTCGGGGCAATCAGCCCCAGCATTTT
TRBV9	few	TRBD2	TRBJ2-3	CASSDIAGEFADTQYF	TGTGCCAGCAGCGACATAGCGGGAGAATTTGCCGATACGCAGTATTTT
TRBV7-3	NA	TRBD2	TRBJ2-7	CASSRSGTSRDEQYF	TGTGCCAGCAGCAGATCCGGGACTAGCCGTGACGAGCAGTACTTC
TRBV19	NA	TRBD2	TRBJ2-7	CASSPRRGAYEQYF	TGTGCCAGTAGTCCCCGTCGGGGGGCCTACGAGCAGTACTTC
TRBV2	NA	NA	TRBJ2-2	CASSDYPNTGELFF	TGTGCCAGCTCCGACTATCCGAACACCGGGGAGCTGTTTTTT
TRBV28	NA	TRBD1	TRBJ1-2	CASSPPGQGARAIGYTF	TGTGCCAGCAGTCCACCGGGACAGGGGGCGCGGGCAATAGGCTACACCTTC
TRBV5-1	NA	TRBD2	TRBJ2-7	CASSPGLAGGPSSYEQYF	TGCGCCAGCAGCCCGGGACTAGCGGGAGGACCCAGCTCCTACGAGCAGTACTTC
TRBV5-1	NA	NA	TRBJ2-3	CASKPSTDTQYF	TGCGCCAGCAAGCCTAGCACAGATACGCAGTATTTT
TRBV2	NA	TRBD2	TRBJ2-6	CASHGGSGGTSGANVLTF	TGTGCCAGCCACGGGGGTAGCGGGGGGACCTCTGGGGCCAACGTCCTGACTTTC
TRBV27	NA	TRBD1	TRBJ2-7	CASSFRQGNEQYF	TGTGCCAGCAGTTTTCGACAGGGAAACGAGCAGTACTTC
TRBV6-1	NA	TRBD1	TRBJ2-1	CASIERGQGPGGPPNEQFF	TGTGCCAGCATTGAGCGGGGACAGGGCCCCGGGGGGCCTCCCAATGAGCAGTTCTTC
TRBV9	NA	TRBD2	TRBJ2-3	CASSAAPGLAGDTQYF	TGTGCCAGCAGCGCCGCCCCGGGACTAGCGGGAGATACGCAGTATTTT
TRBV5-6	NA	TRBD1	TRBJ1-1	CASSSDRGRAFF	TGTGCCAGCAGCTCCGACAGGGGGCGGGCTTTCTTT
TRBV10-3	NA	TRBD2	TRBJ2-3	CASLRELLTDTQYF	TGTGCCAGCTTGCGGGAGCTCCTCACAGATACGCAGTATTTT
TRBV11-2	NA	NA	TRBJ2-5	CASSLMGHQETQYF	TGTGCCAGCAGCTTAATGGGGCACCAAGAGACCCAGTACTTC
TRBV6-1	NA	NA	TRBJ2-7	CASSEQTYEQYF	TGTGCCAGCAGTGAACAGACCTACGAGCAGTACTTC
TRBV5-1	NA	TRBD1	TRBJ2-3	CASSGGQGLSDTQYF	TGCGCCAGCAGCGGTGGACAGGGATTATCAGATACGCAGTATTTT